The present T cell receptor (beta chain) was sequenced within a study of cytomegalovirus exposure and HLA in healthy donors. Study overall: Ancestry clustering placed about four fifths of roughly 400 genotyped donors in the Caucasian-associated cluster.

With regard to this clone: The antigen is undetermined.

The study ran its PCR with 60 Vbeta and 13 Jbeta primers. Here immunoSEQ multiplex PCR was the method, and the copy in TCRdb shows in-frame clones only, minus some. The sample consists of some 270,000 clones, around 90% of them appearing once. Regarding the study as a whole: The majority of TCR sequences were rare, yet some public TCRs appeared in many donors.

The CDR3 is made up of 13 amino acids. CDR1 and CDR2 (germline): MNHEY, SMNVEV (reference sequence). V was trimmed by 6 bases and J by 0 bases, leaving 9 bases between them. The sample comprised PBMCs. This sequence was found in a girl aged 2 to 9 in good health and CMV-seronegative. The chain couples TRBV27 to TRBJ2-7; no clear D gene. The CDR3 region is CASSPSSSYEQYF. CDR3 nucleotides: TGTGCCAGCAGCCCAAGCTCCTCCTACGAGCAGTACTTC.